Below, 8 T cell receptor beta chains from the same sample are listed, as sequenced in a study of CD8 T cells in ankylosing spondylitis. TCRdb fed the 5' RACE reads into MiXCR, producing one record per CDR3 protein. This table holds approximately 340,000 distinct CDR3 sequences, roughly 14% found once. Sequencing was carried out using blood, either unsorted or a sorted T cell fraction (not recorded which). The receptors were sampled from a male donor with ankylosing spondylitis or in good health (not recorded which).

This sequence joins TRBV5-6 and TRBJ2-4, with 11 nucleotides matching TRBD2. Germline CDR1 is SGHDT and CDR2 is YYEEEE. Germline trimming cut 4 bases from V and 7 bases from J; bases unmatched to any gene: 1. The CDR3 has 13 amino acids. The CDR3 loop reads CASSGTSGNIQYF. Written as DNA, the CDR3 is TGTGCCAGCAGCGGGACTAGCGGTAACATTCAGTACTTC. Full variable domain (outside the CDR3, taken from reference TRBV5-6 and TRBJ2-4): DAGVTQSPTHLIKTRGQQVTLRCSPKSGHDTVSWYQQALGQGPQFIFQYYEEEERQRGNFPDRFSGHQFPNYSSELNVNALLLGDSALYLCASSGTSGNIQYFGAGTRLSVL.

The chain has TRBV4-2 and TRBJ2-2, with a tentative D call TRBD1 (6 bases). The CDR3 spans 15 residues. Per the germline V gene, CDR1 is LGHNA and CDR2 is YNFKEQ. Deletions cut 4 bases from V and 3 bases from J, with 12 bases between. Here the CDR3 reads CASSRQDRDTGELFF. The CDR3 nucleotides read TGTGCCAGCAGCCGGCAGGACAGAGACACCGGGGAGCTGTTTTTT.

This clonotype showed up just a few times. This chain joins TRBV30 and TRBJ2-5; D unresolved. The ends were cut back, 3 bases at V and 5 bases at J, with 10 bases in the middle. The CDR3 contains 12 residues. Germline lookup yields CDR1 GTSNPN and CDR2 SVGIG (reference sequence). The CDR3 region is CAWSALHETQYF. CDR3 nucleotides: TGTGCCTGGAGCGCCCTTCATGAGACCCAGTACTTC.

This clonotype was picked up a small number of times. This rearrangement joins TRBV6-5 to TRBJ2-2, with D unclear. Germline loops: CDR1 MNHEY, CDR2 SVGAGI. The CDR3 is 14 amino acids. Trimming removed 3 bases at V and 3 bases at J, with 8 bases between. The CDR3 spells CASSYLLYTGELFF. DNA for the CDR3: TGTGCCAGCAGTTATCTCCTATACACCGGGGAGCTGTTTTTT.

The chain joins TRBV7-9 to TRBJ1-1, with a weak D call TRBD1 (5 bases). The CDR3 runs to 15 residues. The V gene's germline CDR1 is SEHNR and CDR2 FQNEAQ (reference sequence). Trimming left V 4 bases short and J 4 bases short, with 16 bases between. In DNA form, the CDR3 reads TGTGCCAGCAGCTCCCCGCGCAGGGCTAGCACTGAAGCTTTCTTT. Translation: CASSSPRRASTEAFF.

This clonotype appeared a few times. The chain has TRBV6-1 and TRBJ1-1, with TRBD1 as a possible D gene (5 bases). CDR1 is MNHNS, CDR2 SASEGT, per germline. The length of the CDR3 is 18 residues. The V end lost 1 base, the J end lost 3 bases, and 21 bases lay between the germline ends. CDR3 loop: CASSEGRPGAVGDTEAFF. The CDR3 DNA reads TGTGCCAGCAGTGAAGGGAGGCCCGGGGCAGTAGGGGACACTGAAGCTTTCTTT.

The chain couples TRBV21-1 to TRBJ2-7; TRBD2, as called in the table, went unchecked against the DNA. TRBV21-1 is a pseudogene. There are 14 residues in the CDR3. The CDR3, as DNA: TGTGCCAGCAGCCCCCCAGCGGGGGATTTCGAGCAGTACTTC. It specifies CASSPPAGDFEQYF.

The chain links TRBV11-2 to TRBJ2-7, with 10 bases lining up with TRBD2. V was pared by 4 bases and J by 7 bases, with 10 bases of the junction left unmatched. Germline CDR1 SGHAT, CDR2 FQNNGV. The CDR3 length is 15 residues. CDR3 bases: TGTGCCAGCAGCTCTATAGCGGGAGGACTACGGGAGCAGTACTTC. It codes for CASSSIAGGLREQYF.